The 6 T cell receptor beta chains below were found in one sample sequenced in a study of blood T cell repertoires in COVID-19. Measured with immunoSEQ multiplex PCR; TCRdb has only the in-frame clones, and not every one. This sample yields tens of thousands of clones, of which 80% to 90% are seen a single time; under 30% belongs to the top ten. Sample: peripheral blood. The receptors here all came from a man in his forties or fifties with active or convalescent COVID-19.

This clone turned up a few times. The chain carries TRBV19 and TRBJ1-4; tentative D call: TRBD1 (6 bases). With 7 bases removed from V and 3 bases from J, the gap between germline ends came to 18 bases. Looked up from germline, CDR1 is LNHDA and CDR2 is SQIVND (reference sequence). The CDR3 sequence is 16 residues long. The CDR3 sequence is CASTPSGYRANEKLFF. The CDR3 DNA reads as TGTGCCAGTACCCCCTCTGGGTACAGGGCTAATGAAAAACTGTTTTTT.

J is TRBJ1-4 and V is TRBV28; D ambiguous. V was cut by 3 bases and J by 8 bases, with 4 bases left in between. The V gene's germline CDR1 is MDHEN and CDR2 SYDVKM. The CDR3 covers 11 residues. Written as DNA, the CDR3 is TGTGCCAGCAGTTTTACAGAAAAACTGTTTTTT. Translating it yields CASSFTEKLFF.

The genes are TRBV30 and TRBJ1-1, with D perhaps matching TRBD1 (5 bases). The CDR3 consists of 14 residues. V was trimmed by 0 bases and J by 2 bases, leaving 10 bases between them. The V gene's germline CDR1 is GTSNPN and CDR2 SVGIG (reference sequence). DNA for the CDR3: TGTGCCTGGAGTGTGGGGGGGGTAAACACTGAAGCTTTCTTT. This codes for CAWSVGGVNTEAFF.

The rearrangement joins TRBV27 to TRBJ2-5; 8 bases align to TRBD1. The V gene's germline CDR1 is MNHEY and CDR2 SMNVEV (reference sequence). The CDR3 sequence is 12 residues long. V was clipped by 8 bases and J by 5 bases; unmatched bases: 4. As DNA, the CDR3 is TGTGCCAGCGGACAGGGAGTGGAGACCCAGTACTTC. Its protein is CASGQGVETQYF.

The CDR3 DNA reads as TGCGCCAGCAGCTTAATGGCGGGAGGGGGCACAGATACGCAGTATTTT. It encodes CASSLMAGGGTDTQYF. The V and J genes are TRBV5-1 and TRBJ2-3; 9 nucleotides match TRBD2. The CDR3 consists of 16 residues. Germline assignment: CDR1 SGHRS and CDR2 YFSETQ. Trimming cost V 2 bases and J 1 base; bases outside gene matches: 5.

The V call is TRBV14, the J call TRBJ1-6; D not certain. The CDR3 is made up of 16 amino acids. Germline loops: CDR1 SGHDN, CDR2 FVKESK. Trimming took 2 bases from V and 0 from J, leaving 8 bases between them. CDR3 DNA sequence: TGTGCCAGCAGCCAACGGGGAAGCTCCTATAATTCACCCCTCCACTTT. Translating it yields CASSQRGSSYNSPLHF.